This TCR beta chain was observed in a study of control samples from healthy donors and cancer patients. Measured with immunoSEQ multiplex PCR; TCRdb has only the in-frame clones, and not every one. The repertoire holds about 120,000 clones, with roughly 88% as singletons. The CDR3 is made up of 15 amino acids. Germline V gene lookup returns CDR1 LGHDT and CDR2 YNNKEL (reference sequence). V was trimmed by 7 bases and J by 4 bases, leaving 14 bases between them. The V and J genes are TRBV3-1 (or the pseudogene TRBV3-2) and TRBJ1-6; D perhaps matches TRBD1 (6 bases). The sequence was collected from a woman in her sixties with lung cancer. Sequenced input: PBMCs. This chain's CDR3 is CASTPGTGYNSPLHF. CDR3 DNA sequence: TGTGCCAGCACCCCGGGAACAGGGTATAATTCACCCCTCCACTTT.